This T cell receptor beta chain was recovered during a study of cytomegalovirus exposure and HLA in healthy donors. Primers: 60 Vbeta forward and 13 Jbeta reverse. Profiled with immunoSEQ multiplex PCR; TCRdb holds only in-frame clones, not every one. In the table there are around 150,000 clones, around 77% of which are singletons. Germline-derived CDR1 and CDR2 are SGHRS and YFSETQ. There are 14 residues in the CDR3. Trimming removed 4 bases from V and 8 bases from J, with 16 bases in between. Sequenced material: PBMCs. The chain couples TRBV5-1 to TRBJ2-1; maybe TRBD2 (6 bases). The sequence was obtained from a man under 40 in good health and CMV-seronegative. The CDR3 region is CASSRGWGEDEQFF. CDR3 in DNA: TGCGCCAGCAGCCGGGGGTGGGGAGAAGATGAGCAGTTCTTC.